The 25 T cell receptor beta chains presented below share a single source sample, sequenced in a study of CD8 T cells in Susac syndrome. RNA was extracted with the RNeasy kit, and a quantity of about 0.5 to 1 ug was reverse transcribed using random hexamers. TCRdb called the immunoSEQ multiplex PCR reads again in MiXCR, with one record for every CDR3 protein. Of some 200,000 distinct CDR3 sequences detected, around 90% appear once; the ten largest clones hold about 0.09%. The sequencing sample was made of CD4+ T cells from PBMCs. The source is a human donor with Susac syndrome.

V gene TRBV5-1 combines with J gene TRBJ2-1; TRBD2 agrees at 12 bases. The CDR3 is 17 residues long. Germline CDR1 is SGHRS and CDR2 is YFSETQ. The junction had 7 bases not matched to a gene; V was cut back by 3 bases and J by 3 bases. In nucleotides, the CDR3 is TGCGCCAGCAGCTCTTACTCGACTAGCGGGGGCTACAATGAGCAGTTCTTC. Protein: CASSSYSTSGGYNEQFF. The full variable domain, in which reference TRBV5-1 and TRBJ2-1 provide the parts outside the CDR3, is KAGVTQTPRYLIKTRGQQVTLSCSPISGHRSVSWYQQTPGQGLQFLFEYFSETQRNKGNFPGRFSGRQFSNSRSEMNVSTLELGDSALYLCASSSYSTSGGYNEQFFGPGTRLTVL.

The chain couples TRBV27 to TRBJ2-5; D remains unclear. This CDR3 has 12 amino acids. V lost 6 bases and J 5 bases, leaving 10 bases between the germline ends. CDR1 is MNHEY, CDR2 SMNVEV, per germline (reference sequence). CDR3 nucleotides: TGTGCCAGCAGGAGTACGAGTGAGACCCAGTACTTC. Amino acid sequence: CASRSTSETQYF.

This sequence joins TRBV7-9 and TRBJ2-3; tentative D call: TRBD1 (5 bases). Germline V gene data show CDR1 as SEHNR and CDR2 as FQNEAQ (reference sequence). V was clipped by 4 bases and J by 8 bases, with 10 bases between them. This CDR3 spans 12 amino acids. The CDR3 here is CASSYGQGTQYF. The CDR3 bases are TGTGCCAGCAGCTACGGACAAGGTACGCAGTATTTT.

This chain joins TRBV5-1 and TRBJ2-3; D remains unclear. The V gene's germline CDR1 is SGHRS and CDR2 YFSETQ. The CDR3 is 13 amino acids. The ends were cut back, 2 bases at V and 5 bases at J, with 9 bases in the middle. Written as DNA, the CDR3 is TGCGCCAGCAGCTTTACGCAGGTAGATACGCAGTATTTT. Translating gives CASSFTQVDTQYF.

The chain couples TRBV5-1 to TRBJ1-4; D remains ambiguous. Germline values: CDR1 SGHRS, CDR2 YFSETQ. Trimming removed 3 bases from V and 8 bases from J, with 11 bases in between. This CDR3 region has 13 residues. In nucleotides, the CDR3 is TGCGCCAGCAGCTCGACCGCGGGGGAAAAACTGTTTTTT. Amino acid sequence: CASSSTAGEKLFF.

This chain links TRBV3-1 with TRBJ1-3, with 8 bases lining up with TRBD1. Germline CDR1 reads LGHDT; CDR2 reads YNNKEL (reference sequence). This CDR3 has 15 amino acids. The V segment lost 4 bases and the J segment 4 bases; nucleotides outside the gene matches: 6. CDR3 in amino acids: CASSPLTGVGNTIYF. The CDR3 DNA reads TGTGCCAGCAGCCCCCTGACAGGGGTGGGAAACACCATATATTTT. The complete variable domain, with remaining parts taken from reference TRBV3-1 and TRBJ1-3, reads DTAVSQTPKYLVTQMGNDKSIKCEQNLGHDTMYWYKQDSKKFLKIMFSYNNKELIINETVPNRFSPKSPDKAHLNLHINSLELGDSAVYFCASSPLTGVGNTIYFGEGSWLTVV.

CDR3: CASRRGQNNQPQHF. The CDR3 bases are TGTGCCAGCAGACGAGGACAGAACAATCAGCCCCAGCATTTT. This chain uses TRBV12-3 or TRBV12-4 with TRBJ1-5, with D tentatively TRBD1 (6 bases). Trimming shortened V by 6 bases and J by 3 bases, and 12 bases separated the two germline ends. There are 14 residues in the CDR3.

The chain employs TRBV9 and TRBJ2-1; 8 nucleotides match TRBD1. Germline V lookup: CDR1 SGDLS, CDR2 YYNGEE. The ends lost 5 bases at V and 8 bases at J; junction bases unmatched: 12. The CDR3 sequence is 15 residues long. The chain's CDR3 is CASSRETGDPHEQFF. The CDR3 region has the DNA TGTGCCAGCAGTCGGGAGACAGGGGATCCACATGAGCAGTTCTTC.

V usage is TRBV12-3 or TRBV12-4 and J usage is TRBJ2-3; no definite D call. Deletions cut 0 bases from V and 6 bases from J, with 13 bases between. The CDR3 runs to 15 residues. The CDR3 DNA sequence: TGTGCCAGCAGTTTAGCGTCGAGAGCGAGGGATACGCAGTATTTT. This codes for CASSLASRARDTQYF.

This clonotype was seen a single time. The V and J genes are TRBV6-5 and TRBJ1-1, with D maybe TRBD1 (5 bases). This CDR3 spans 13 amino acids. Germline V gene data show CDR1 as MNHEY and CDR2 as SVGAGI. V lost 7 bases to trimming and J lost 3 bases, with 12 bases between them. The CDR3 DNA reads as TGTGCCAGCAACCGAGACAGACACACTGAAGCTTTCTTT. Amino acids: CASNRDRHTEAFF.

A word on this clonotype: Mismatch with germline at one junction end may stem from a read error. The chain has TRBV28 and TRBJ2-1, with TRBD1 identical over 8 bases. The CDR3 length is 16 residues. CDR1 is MDHEN and CDR2 is SYDVKM in the germline V gene. The CDR3 DNA is TGTGCCAGCATTTTATATTCAGGGGGCGTCTACAATGAGCAGTTCTTC. Its translation is CASILYSGGVYNEQFF.

This rearrangement joins TRBV18 to TRBJ2-1; TRBD2 is a possible D gene (5 bases). CDR1 is KGHSH, CDR2 LQKENI, per germline. The V and J ends lost 0 bases and 0 bases respectively, with 6 bases between them. This CDR3 region has 15 residues. The DNA for the CDR3 is TGTGCCAGCTCACCACCAGGGAGCTCCTACAATGAGCAGTTCTTC. Its protein is CASSPPGSSYNEQFF.

The rearrangement uses TRBV9 and TRBJ2-7; unclear D gene. Between the trimmed V and J ends, which lost 0 bases and 5 bases, there was a span of 15 bases. CDR3 size: 15 residues. The V gene's germline CDR1 is SGDLS and CDR2 YYNGEE. The CDR3 sequence is CASSVGDTVRDEQYF. The DNA of the CDR3 is TGTGCCAGCAGCGTAGGTGACACGGTTCGGGACGAGCAGTACTTC.

Here the CDR3 DNA reads TGTGCCAGCAGCTTTGCAACTAATGAAAAACTGTTTTTT. It yields the protein CASSFATNEKLFF. The genes are TRBV7-9 and TRBJ1-4, with no clear D. The CDR3 spans 13 residues. Per germline, CDR1 SEHNR and CDR2 FQNEAQ (reference sequence). The V gene lost 3 bases and the J gene lost 0 bases, with 2 bases spanning the gap.

The rearrangement uses TRBV6-1 and TRBJ1-5; D remains unclear. The CDR3 consists of 12 residues. V was trimmed by 7 bases and J by 1 base, leaving 5 bases between them. From germline, CDR1 is MNHNS and CDR2 SASEGT. CDR3 protein: CASMISNQPQHF. For the CDR3, the DNA is TGTGCCAGCATGATAAGCAATCAGCCCCAGCATTTT.

This sequence joins TRBV14 and TRBJ1-1, with no clear D. Germline CDR1 and CDR2: SGHDN and FVKESK. CDR3 length: 13 amino acids. V was shortened by 4 bases and J by 4 bases, with 10 bases between the two germline ends. The CDR3 coding sequence is TGTGCCAGCAGCCGGTGGCAGTTCACTGAAGCTTTCTTT. The encoded protein is CASSRWQFTEAFF.

The V and J genes are TRBV7-8 and TRBJ2-7; D unresolved. With 1 base removed from V and 4 bases from J, the gap between germline ends came to 8 bases. From germline, CDR1 is SGHVS and CDR2 FQNEAQ. CDR3 size: 13 residues. The DNA of the CDR3 is TGTGCCAGCAGCTTAGTCCCTGGATACGAGCAGTACTTC. This translates into CASSLVPGYEQYF. Using reference TRBV7-8 and TRBJ2-7 for the parts outside the CDR3, the full variable domain is GAGVSQSPRYKVAKRGQDVALRCDPISGHVSLFWYQQALGQGPEFLTYFQNEAQLDKSGLPSDRFFAERPEGSVSTLKIQRTQQEDSAVYLCASSLVPGYEQYFGPGTRLTVT.

This chain connects TRBV29-1 to TRBJ1-2; D may be TRBD1 (5 bases). CDR3 size: 13 residues. CDR1 is SQVTM, CDR2 ANQGSEA, per germline. V shed 7 bases and J shed 4 bases, with 16 bases lying between them. The CDR3, as DNA: TGCAGCGGTTCGTTTCTTGGGGGCTATGGCTACACCTTC. Its protein is CSGSFLGGYGYTF.

V is TRBV6-2 or TRBV6-3 and J is TRBJ2-1; TRBD2 matches 9 bases. From germline, CDR1 is MNHEY and CDR2 SVGEGT. The CDR3 extends over 14 amino acids. The J segment lost 2 bases and the V segment lost 5 bases, leaving 1 base of the junction unmatched. The CDR3 DNA follows: TGTGCCAGCAGTGCTAGCGGGACCTACAATGAGCAGTTCTTC. It encodes CASSASGTYNEQFF.

This clonotype appeared a few times. This chain uses TRBV28 with TRBJ2-5; a possible D gene is TRBD2 (6 bases). Germline lookup yields CDR1 MDHEN and CDR2 SYDVKM. V shed 10 bases and J shed 5 bases, with 17 bases lying between them. CDR3 length: 13 residues. The DNA for the CDR3 is TGTGCCATTGGCCGGGAGTCCGGGGAGACCCAGTACTTC. This gives the protein CAIGRESGETQYF.

This CDR3 reads CASSLVSRTSGVETQYF. The CDR3, as DNA: TGTGCCAGCAGCTTGGTTTCTAGGACTAGCGGGGTGGAGACCCAGTACTTC. The J gene is TRBJ2-5, the V gene TRBV5-4; 12 bases agree with TRBD2. The trim removed 0 bases at V and 5 bases at J, leaving 8 bases unmatched. CDR1 is SGHNT, CDR2 YYREEE, per germline (reference sequence). The CDR3 runs to 17 residues.

J is TRBJ2-7 and V is TRBV14; 9 bases are a match to TRBD1. Trimming cost V 2 bases and J 3 bases; bases outside gene matches: 5. Germline CDR1 SGHDN, CDR2 FVKESK. This CDR3 spans 15 amino acids. The CDR3 is CASSQLRTGDYEQYF. Written as DNA, the CDR3 is TGTGCCAGCAGCCAACTCCGGACAGGGGACTACGAGCAGTACTTC.

The V gene is TRBV6-1, the J gene TRBJ2-5; weak D call: TRBD2 (6 bases). CDR1 is MNHNS, CDR2 SASEGT, per germline. Trimming removed 5 bases at V and 6 bases at J, with 16 bases between. The CDR3 is 14 residues long. The CDR3 reads CASSSGAGLKTQYF. In nucleotides, the CDR3 is TGTGCCAGCAGTAGCGGTGCGGGGTTAAAGACCCAGTACTTC.

This clonotype was recorded once. The chain couples TRBV25-1 to TRBJ2-5; 7 bases align to TRBD1. This CDR3 contains 13 residues. With 8 bases clipped from V and 1 base from J, the junction kept 4 bases outside the gene matches. Germline CDR1 is MGHDK and CDR2 is SYGVNS. CDR3 sequence (DNA): TGTGCCAGCCGACGGACAGGCCAAGAGACCCAGTACTTC. It translates to CASRRTGQETQYF.

This clonotype was seen just once. The CDR3 loop is CAWSPGHGQETQYF. Here the CDR3 DNA reads TGTGCCTGGAGCCCGGGACACGGACAAGAGACCCAGTACTTC. The J gene is TRBJ2-5, the V gene TRBV30; maybe TRBD1 (6 bases). Germline V gene data show CDR1 as GTSNPN and CDR2 as SVGIG (reference sequence). The V end was cut by 3 bases, the J end by 2 bases, with 13 bases between. This CDR3 contains 14 residues.